This T cell receptor (beta chain) was identified in a study of OX40 agonist ivuxolimab in advanced cancers. Turning to the study itself: Patients in dose escalation had liver, melanoma, kidney or head and neck cancers. Treatment received earlier with anti-PD-1, anti-PD-L1 or anti-CTLA-4 agents was allowed, and approximately 44% had some.

Measured with immunoSEQ multiplex PCR; TCRdb has only the in-frame clones, and not every one. Among tens of thousands of clones listed, about 85% were seen once. Exclusion of a patient followed from autoimmune disease history or systemic immunosuppression. With respect to this clone: Its target is not known.

Points from the study as a whole: The specificity for antigen of the expanded peripheral T cells was not determined.

Germline CDR1 and CDR2: SGHDN and FVKESK. V dropped 1 base and J dropped 0 bases, with 19 bases sitting between them. This CDR3 is built from 19 residues. The starting material was CD4+ or CD8+ T cells sorted from blood, obtained in a trial of the OX40 agonist ivuxolimab. The TCR sequence derives from an adult with an advanced solid tumor such as melanoma, head and neck, liver or kidney cancer. V gene TRBV14 combines with J gene TRBJ2-4; D possibly matches TRBD1 or TRBD2 (6 bases each). The CDR3 coding sequence is TGTGCCAGCAGCCAAGGATTTGGGCTAGGGGGACTAGCCAAAAACATTCAGTACTTC. Residues: CASSQGFGLGGLAKNIQYF.